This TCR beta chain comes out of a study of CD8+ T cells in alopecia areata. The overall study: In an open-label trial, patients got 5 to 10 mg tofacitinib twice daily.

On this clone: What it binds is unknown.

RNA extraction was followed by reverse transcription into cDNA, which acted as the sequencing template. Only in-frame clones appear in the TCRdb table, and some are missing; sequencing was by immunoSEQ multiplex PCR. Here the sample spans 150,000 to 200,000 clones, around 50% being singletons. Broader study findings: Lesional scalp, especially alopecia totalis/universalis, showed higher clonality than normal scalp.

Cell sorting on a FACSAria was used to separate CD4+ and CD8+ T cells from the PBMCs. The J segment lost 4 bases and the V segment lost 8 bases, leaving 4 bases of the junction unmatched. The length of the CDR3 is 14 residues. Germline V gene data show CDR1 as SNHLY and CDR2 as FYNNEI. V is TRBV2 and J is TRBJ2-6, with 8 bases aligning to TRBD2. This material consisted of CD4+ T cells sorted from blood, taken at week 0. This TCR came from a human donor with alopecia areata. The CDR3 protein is CASRTSPGANVLTF. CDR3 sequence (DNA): TGTGCCAGCCGGACTAGCCCCGGGGCCAACGTCCTGACTTTC.